This TCR beta chain was found in a study of CD8 T cells in ankylosing spondylitis. Study-wide points: Certain motif variants had earlier appeared in reactive arthritis synovial fluid and blood. The authors reported significant enrichment of disease-linked clones in matched ankylosing spondylitis synovial fluid. Characteristic, it appeared, of ankylosing spondylitis blood was a TCR beta motif of eight highly homologous variants.

Quantitative molecular-barcoded 5'-RACE generated the TCR beta libraries. MiXCR, run by TCRdb on the 5' RACE reads, gives a single entry per CDR3 protein. The table lists about 39,000 distinct CDR3 sequences, 10% of them singletons. Germline V gene lookup returns CDR1 MDHEN and CDR2 SYDVKM. The CDR3 runs to 17 residues. Trimming left V 5 bases short and J 4 bases short, with 21 bases between. In this sample, this clonotype turned up a few times. Its antigen is currently unknown. Specimen: blood, either unsorted or a sorted T cell fraction (not recorded which). The sequence was obtained from a male donor with ankylosing spondylitis or in good health (not recorded which). This rearrangement joins TRBV28 to TRBJ1-5, with a weak D call TRBD1 (5 bases). The CDR3 DNA reads as TGTGCCAGCAGTGCCTCCCCCAGGGTACGTTCTAATCAGCCCCAGCATTTT. Translation: CASSASPRVRSNQPQHF.